The rows below give T cell receptor beta chains drawn from one sample of a study of OX40 agonist ivuxolimab in advanced cancers. TCRdb keeps only in-frame clones here, not all; method: immunoSEQ multiplex PCR. Of tens of thousands of clones in the sample, around 94% were seen once. The sequenced sample was CD4+ or CD8+ T cells sorted from blood, obtained in a trial of the OX40 agonist ivuxolimab. These receptor sequences come from an adult with an advanced solid tumor such as melanoma, head and neck, liver or kidney cancer. Each CDR3 is given with its conserved first and last residue.

J: TRBJ2-3
V: TRBV18
CDR3: CASSRPRVSTDTQYF

J: TRBJ2-1
V: TRBV6-6
CDR3: CASSWDRGDEQFF

J: TRBJ1-4
V: TRBV7-9
CDR3: CASSSRYDSEKLFF

J: TRBJ2-7
V: TRBV14
CDR3: CASSQVLGYEQYF

J: TRBJ2-1
V: TRBV10-2
CDR3: CASRSDNEQFF

J: TRBJ2-3
V: TRBV11-2
CDR3: CASSSGGPNTDTQYF

J: TRBJ2-1
V: TRBV29-1
CDR3: CSVEGVLAGEVNEQFF

J: TRBJ2-7
V: TRBV27
CDR3: CASSLFISYEQYF

J: TRBJ2-5
V: TRBV7-9
CDR3: CASSPDSQETQYF

J: TRBJ2-7
V: TRBV29-1
CDR3: CSGGGEGREQYF

J: TRBJ1-3
V: TRBV6-1
CDR3: CASSTGPGNTIYF

J: TRBJ2-3
V: TRBV21-1
CDR3: CASSKNRGTSGRPPASTDTQYF

J: TRBJ2-1
V: TRBV4-1
CDR3: CASSQRGGLGSYNEQFF

J: TRBJ1-5
V: TRBV19
CDR3: CASQDRGSNQPQHF

J: TRBJ1-2
V: TRBV27
CDR3: CASYTGNFYGYTF

J: TRBJ1-2
V: TRBV5-1
CDR3: CASRPPAGGDYTF

J: TRBJ1-4
V: TRBV28
CDR3: CASSLGMVAEKLFF

J: TRBJ2-1
V: TRBV4-1
CDR3: CASSQATDSYNEQFF

J: TRBJ2-3
V: TRBV9
CDR3: CASSVEGGGTDTQYF

J: TRBJ2-3
V: TRBV7-2
CDR3: CASTRGVADTQYF

J: TRBJ1-6
V: TRBV28
CDR3: CASQGGLSYNSPLHF

J: TRBJ2-1
V: TRBV9
CDR3: CASSVDVTSGNEQFF

J: TRBJ2-1
V: TRBV7-9
CDR3: CASSLGEGLLEQFF

J: TRBJ2-3
V: TRBV9
CDR3: CASSVAGGGADTQYF

J: TRBJ2-1
V: TRBV5-1
CDR3: CASETGAEQFF

J: TRBJ2-1
V: TRBV29-1
CDR3: CSGLGLTNNEQFF

J: TRBJ2-1
V: TRBV11-2
CDR3: CASSPGLDHNEQFF

J: TRBJ2-1
V: TRBV2
CDR3: CASSLTSGIHNEQFF

J: TRBJ2-7
V: TRBV29-1
CDR3: CSVEETDSYEQYF

J: TRBJ2-1
V: TRBV10-2
CDR3: CASSERAGLAGVDEQFF

J: TRBJ2-3
V: TRBV19
CDR3: CASSQGRTDTQYF

J: TRBJ2-7
V: TRBV27
CDR3: CASSLGISGGPPYEQYF

J: TRBJ1-3
V: TRBV28
CDR3: CASSSWGAGTDLNTIYF

J: TRBJ2-7
V: TRBV5-4
CDR3: CASSPFGSSYEQYF

J: TRBJ2-5
V: TRBV2
CDR3: CASTSRTAEETQYF

J: TRBJ2-2
V: TRBV5-1
CDR3: CASSFTGQANTGELFF

J: TRBJ1-1
V: TRBV14
CDR3: CASSPPGGLNTEAFF

J: TRBJ2-2
V: TRBV5-1
CDR3: CASSLVEGADTGELFF

J: TRBJ2-5
V: TRBV2
CDR3: CASTWGLADAKDQETQYF

J: TRBJ2-3
V: TRBV27
CDR3: CASSLLLAGGGTDTQYF

J: TRBJ2-7
V: TRBV7-6
CDR3: CASSLFRGSVYEQYF

J: TRBJ2-7
V: TRBV28
CDR3: CASRYGPGGYEQYF

J: TRBJ2-3
V: TRBV4-3
CDR3: CASSHLGRRTDTQYF

J: TRBJ2-3
V: TRBV19
CDR3: CASSIASTDTQYF

J: TRBJ1-2
V: TRBV4-3
CDR3: CASSQGTGVPEPYGYTF

J: TRBJ1-3
V: TRBV9
CDR3: CASSATDGRRNTIYF

J: TRBJ2-1
V: TRBV6-5
CDR3: CASSISSGGYNEQFF

J: TRBJ1-1
V: TRBV10-3
CDR3: CAISELSELRGGTEAFF